The 11 T cell receptor beta chains below all came from one sample that was sequenced in a study of CD8+CD57+ T cells in acquired aplastic anemia. Profiling that covered TCR beta VDJ and CDR3 relied on genomic DNA as its template. Each CDR3 protein is one row after TCRdb ran MiXCR on the reads. Seen here are about 180,000 distinct CDR3 sequences, 35% to 50% observed once, and the top ten hold around 3%. The sequenced sample was sorted CD4+, CD8+, or CD8+CD57+ T cells (not recorded which) from PBMCs. The receptor source for this set is a human donor in good health.

This clonotype was picked up many times. The chain combines TRBV7-6 with TRBJ2-3; 11 positions agree with TRBD2. The V gene's germline CDR1 is SGHVS and CDR2 FNYEAQ. CDR3 length equals 17 residues. V was clipped by 4 bases and J by 2 bases; unmatched bases: 8. CDR3 in DNA: TGTGCCAGCAGCTCCTCCGGGACTAGCGGATTCACAGATACGCAGTATTTT. Protein sequence: CASSSSGTSGFTDTQYF.

The V gene is TRBV20-1, the J gene TRBJ2-6, with 10 bases fitting TRBD2. CDR1 is DFQATT and CDR2 is SNEGSKA in the germline V gene (reference sequence). V lost 7 bases and J lost 2; bases outside the gene matches: 2. This CDR3 comprises 14 residues. The CDR3 region is CSGSGGAGANVLTF. CDR3 sequence (DNA): TGCAGTGGAAGCGGGGGGGCTGGGGCCAACGTCCTGACTTTC.

This clonotype has at least ten counts. The J gene is TRBJ2-3, the V gene TRBV29-1, with D uncertain. V gave up 8 bases and J gave up 3 bases, with 15 bases separating them. CDR1 is SQVTM and CDR2 is ANQGSEA in the germline V gene. The CDR3 length is 13 residues. The CDR3 region is CSSRVLRTDTQYF. DNA for the CDR3: TGCAGCTCTCGGGTATTGAGGACAGATACGCAGTATTTT.

The genes are TRBV2 and TRBJ2-5; 11 nucleotides line up with TRBD2. The CDR3 spans 14 residues. Germline lookup yields CDR1 SNHLY and CDR2 FYNNEI. V lost 7 bases and J lost 2; bases outside the gene matches: 3. The CDR3 coding sequence is TGTGCCAGCAACCTAGCGGGAGGTCAAGAGACCCAGTACTTC. Amino acids: CASNLAGGQETQYF. The whole variable domain, filled in from reference TRBV2 and TRBJ2-5, reads EPEVTQTPSHQVTQMGQEVILRCVPISNHLYFYWYRQILGQKVEFLVSFYNNEISEKSEIFDDQFSVERPDGSNFTLKIRSTKLEDSAMYFCASNLAGGQETQYFGPGTRLLVL.

The chain joins TRBV24-1 to TRBJ2-5; D is perhaps TRBD1 (6 bases). Germline V gene lookup returns CDR1 KGHDR and CDR2 SFDVKD. With 2 bases removed from V and 0 bases from J, the gap between germline ends came to 9 bases. This CDR3 spans 15 amino acids. In DNA form, the CDR3 reads TGTGCCACCAGTGATTCTAGGACAGACCAAGAGACCCAGTACTTC. This codes for CATSDSRTDQETQYF.

The chain has TRBV7-9 and TRBJ1-5; D ambiguous. V was pared by 5 bases and J by 3 bases, with 5 bases between. Germline CDR1 SEHNR, CDR2 FQNEAQ (reference sequence). CDR3 length equals 12 residues. The CDR3 DNA is TGTGCCAGCAGCGAGAACAATCAGCCCCAGCATTTT. It specifies CASSENNQPQHF.

The genes are TRBV19 and TRBJ1-2, with D possibly TRBD1 on 5 matching bases. Between the trimmed V and J ends, which lost 3 bases and 7 bases, there was a span of 15 bases. Germline V gene lookup returns CDR1 LNHDA and CDR2 SQIVND (reference sequence). The CDR3 length is 14 residues. The CDR3 region has the DNA TGTGCCAGTAGTATTTTCCAGGGCGGTTCTGGCTACACCTTC. Residues: CASSIFQGGSGYTF.

At least ten counts were recorded for this clonotype. The J gene is TRBJ1-1, the V gene TRBV15; D is undetermined. The CDR3 totals 15 residues. V was shortened by 1 base and J by 4 bases, with 13 bases between the two germline ends. CDR1 and CDR2 (germline): LNHNV, YYDKDF (reference sequence). The CDR3 loop is CATSRAPLATTEAFF. DNA for the CDR3: TGTGCCACCAGCAGAGCCCCGCTGGCAACCACTGAAGCTTTCTTT.

V usage is TRBV7-8 and J usage is TRBJ1-2; the D gene is possibly TRBD1 (5 bases). Germline loops: CDR1 SGHVS, CDR2 FQNEAQ. V lost 7 bases and J 0 bases, leaving 12 bases between the germline ends. This CDR3 spans 14 amino acids. The CDR3, as DNA: TGTGCCAGCAAGCACAGGACAACTAACTATGGCTACACCTTC. It yields the protein CASKHRTTNYGYTF.

This clonotype came up many times. Written as DNA, the CDR3 is TGTGCCAGCATGATATGGGTAGGGGAGACCCAGTACTTC. Translation gives CASMIWVGETQYF. The gene calls are TRBV2 and TRBJ2-5; D call uncertain. CDR3 size: 13 residues. Between the trimmed V and J ends, which lost 7 bases and 5 bases, there was a span of 14 bases. The germline gives CDR1 SNHLY, CDR2 FYNNEI.

This clonotype occurred many times. The chain carries TRBV20-1 and TRBJ1-1; no firm D call. Trimming left V 0 bases short and J 0 bases short, with 11 bases between. Per germline, CDR1 DFQATT and CDR2 SNEGSKA (reference sequence). This CDR3 spans 15 amino acids. Here the CDR3 reads CSARDRTRMNTEAFF. The CDR3 nucleotides are TGCAGTGCTAGAGATCGTACTAGAATGAACACTGAAGCTTTCTTT.